This T cell receptor beta chain was retrieved from a study of cytomegalovirus exposure and HLA in healthy donors. Researchers ran the PCR with 60 Vbeta and 13 Jbeta primers. Libraries were prepared by immunoSEQ multiplex PCR; TCRdb keeps only in-frame clonotypes and omits some of them. The table includes around 100,000 clones, about 79% detected once. On this clone: What it binds is not known.

Whole-study results and caveats: An analysis was carried out at a later point. It showed that HLA-associated TCR beta chains were more clonally expanded than equally common non-associated chains. The productive fraction for most TCR beta V segments was about 87% or about 30% in an earlier analysis. The study labeled more than 150 TCR beta chains cytomegalovirus-associated.

The V gene lost 3 bases and the J gene lost 2 bases, with 15 bases spanning the gap. The CDR3 is made up of 16 amino acids. Germline values: CDR1 SGHKS, CDR2 YYEKEE (reference sequence). The sample was PBMCs. This sequence was found in a female donor in good health and CMV-seropositive. V and J are TRBV5-5 and TRBJ1-5, with D perhaps TRBD1 (5 bases). CDR3 in amino acids: CASSSVAGLGNQPQHF. CDR3 nucleotide sequence: TGTGCCAGCAGCTCCGTTGCGGGGCTAGGCAATCAGCCCCAGCATTTT.